These 5 T cell receptor beta chains were sequenced from one sample in a study of CD8+CD57+ T cells in acquired aplastic anemia. Genomic DNA served as template for TCR beta VDJ and CDR3 profiling. TCRdb used MiXCR to reprocess the reads, holding one entry per CDR3 protein. The top ten hold approximately 44% of the sample, which has approximately 190,000 distinct CDR3 sequences, roughly 64% seen once. Sequences were obtained from sorted CD4+, CD8+, or CD8+CD57+ T cells (not recorded which) from PBMCs. The receptor source for this set is a human donor with severe aplastic anemia or a healthy control (not recorded which).

The CDR3 is CSARGPGSNYGYTF. Here the CDR3 DNA reads TGCAGTGCTAGAGGGCCGGGCTCTAACTATGGCTACACCTTC. This sequence joins TRBV20-1 and TRBJ1-2; D not resolved. V was pared by 1 base and J by 0 bases, with 9 bases between. Germline V CDR1 and CDR2: DFQATT, SNEGSKA (reference sequence). There are 14 residues in the CDR3.

This clonotype was counted between two and nine times. This chain uses TRBV7-8 with TRBJ2-7, with TRBD1 matching over 8 bases. Losses at the gene ends were 5 bases for V and 3 bases for J; bases not matched to a gene: 6. The germline V gene has CDR1 SGHVS and CDR2 FQNEAQ. CDR3 length equals 14 residues. This CDR3 is CASSPGTGNYEQYF. CDR3 sequence (DNA): TGTGCCAGCAGCCCCGGGACAGGAAACTACGAGCAGTACTTC.

V usage is TRBV15 and J usage is TRBJ1-2; TRBD1 matches 7 bases. Germline V CDR1 and CDR2: LNHNV, YYDKDF (reference sequence). This CDR3 is built from 14 residues. Trimming took 1 base from V and 4 from J; bases not matched to a gene: 3. The chain's CDR3 is CATSRGGQRYGYTF. In nucleotides, the CDR3 is TGTGCCACCAGCAGAGGGGGACAGCGCTATGGCTACACCTTC.

The chain links TRBV11-2 to TRBJ1-2; D not resolved. Per the germline V gene, CDR1 is SGHAT and CDR2 is FQNNGV. This CDR3 contains 13 residues. Trimming left V 1 base short and J 8 bases short, with 11 bases between. CDR3 protein: CASSLGGREGYTF. CDR3 DNA sequence: TGTGCCAGCAGCTTAGGTGGCCGGGAAGGCTACACCTTC.

The sample holds a few counts of this clonotype. This chain links TRBV20-1 with TRBJ1-6; D not resolved. V was cut by 2 bases and J by 10 bases, with 12 bases left in between. The length of the CDR3 is 13 residues. Germline CDR1 is DFQATT and CDR2 is SNEGSKA (reference sequence). The CDR3 DNA reads TGCAGTGCTAGAACTGGGTTGTACTCACCCCTCCACTTT. Protein product: CSARTGLYSPLHF.